This T cell receptor (beta chain) is drawn from a study of blood T cell repertoires in COVID-19. Germline values: CDR1 LGHNT, CDR2 FRNRAP. Trimming removed 2 bases from V and 0 bases from J, with 8 bases in between. This CDR3 is 15 amino acids long. Sequencing was performed with immunoSEQ multiplex PCR; in TCRdb, only in-frame clones are kept and a portion is missing. The sample comprises some 250,000 clones, approximately 84% of which are singletons, and 3% to 3.5% rests with the top ten. The count of this clone is one. V is TRBV12-5 and J is TRBJ2-1; a possible D gene is TRBD1 (5 bases). This receptor was obtained from a woman aged 30 to 39 who had recovered from COVID-19. Sequenced: peripheral blood. The CDR3 nucleotides are TGTGCTAGTGGTTTGCACAGGAGCTCCTACAATGAGCAGTTCTTC. This gives the protein CASGLHRSSYNEQFF.